What follows are 4 T cell receptor beta chains derived from one specimen sequenced in a study of T-cell reconstitution after alpha-beta-depleted transplantation in children. During its preparation, the TCRbeta library received unique molecular identifiers. TCRdb redid the calling of the PCR reads with MiXCR, one entry per CDR3 protein. The sample carries 200,000 or so distinct CDR3 sequences, just under 6.5% recorded once. The sequences come from PBMCs, collected before TCRalphabeta/CD19-depleted stem cell transplant. Receptor source: a girl under three years old with combined immunodeficiency, due to receive a stem cell transplant.

In this sample, this clonotype turned up many times. The CDR3 DNA is TGTGCCAGCAGCTTAGCGGGGCAGGCTAACACTGAAGCTTTCTTT. It specifies CASSLAGQANTEAFF. V gene TRBV7-2 combines with J gene TRBJ1-1; possibly TRBD1 for D (5 bases). Germline assignment: CDR1 SGHTA and CDR2 FQGNSA. V gave up 0 bases and J gave up 2 bases, with 10 bases separating them. The CDR3 extends over 15 amino acids.

This clonotype was seen ten or more times. This sequence joins TRBV20-1 and TRBJ2-1; 8 bases fit TRBD2. There are 18 residues in the CDR3. The germline V gene has CDR1 DFQATT and CDR2 SNEGSKA (reference sequence). V trimming: 0 bases; J trimming: 4 bases; junction bases outside the gene matches: 14. CDR3 sequence reads: CSARDFSREALGYNEQFF. DNA for the CDR3: TGCAGTGCTAGAGATTTTTCGCGGGAGGCCCTGGGGTACAATGAGCAGTTCTTC.

This clonotype has at least ten counts. V gene TRBV7-2 combines with J gene TRBJ2-7, with D perhaps matching TRBD1 (6 bases). This CDR3 has 14 residues. V lost 0 bases and J lost 2, with 8 bases in between. CDR1 SGHTA and CDR2 FQGNSA come from the germline V gene. CDR3 bases: TGTGCCAGCAGCTTAGCCGGGACAACCTACGAGCAGTACTTC. Protein: CASSLAGTTYEQYF.

There are many counts of this clonotype. This CDR3 is CASSGPYEQYF. DNA for the CDR3: TGTGCCAGCAGCGGACCCTACGAGCAGTACTTC. This chain uses TRBV5-4 with TRBJ2-7; D is undetermined. Deletions cut 4 bases from V and 2 bases from J, with 4 bases between. CDR3 size: 11 residues. CDR1 and CDR2 from the germline V gene are SGHNT and YYREEE (reference sequence).